The 32 T cell receptor beta chains listed next were all sequenced from one sample in a study of sequential checkpoint blockade in melanoma (dated by TCRdb to the late 2010s). The treatment or condition label here, explained by the study, means: randomized to nivolumab then ipilimumab (arm A) or the reverse (arm B). Library preparation employed the immunoSEQ multiplex PCR assay. In its TCRdb copy, this immuneACCESS table keeps in-frame sequences only and misses some clones. Where compared with another copy, unresolved V genes explain less than half of these, and the others have no known cause. Across this sample there are roughly 18,000 clones, with 55% to 75% seen only once. The ten largest clones capture about 19% of the sample. Sequencing used CD8+ T cells sorted from blood (inferred from file names), obtained from a patient given nivolumab and ipilimumab in sequence. Source of these receptors: a human donor with melanoma.

The chain uses TRBV7-9 and TRBJ2-7; no clear D. This CDR3 spans 13 amino acids. V lost 2 bases and J 2 bases, leaving 7 bases between the germline ends. Germline CDR1 SEHNR, CDR2 FQNEAQ (reference sequence). CDR3 in amino acids: CASSLIETYEQYF. CDR3 nucleotide sequence: TGTGCCAGCAGCTTAATAGAGACCTACGAGCAGTACTTC.

The chain has TRBV5-5 and TRBJ2-1; 9 positions match TRBD1. Germline lookup yields CDR1 SGHKS and CDR2 YYEKEE (reference sequence). This CDR3 is 15 amino acids long. V shed 1 base, J shed 6 bases, and the junction held 5 bases outside the gene matches. CDR3 region: CASSLMGQGVNEQFF. The CDR3, as DNA: TGTGCCAGCAGCTTGATGGGACAGGGTGTCAATGAGCAGTTCTTC. The variable domain in full, with the rest retrieved from reference TRBV5-5 and TRBJ2-1, is DAGVTQSPTHLIKTRGQQVTLRCSPISGHKSVSWYQQVLGQGPQFIFQYYEKEERGRGNFPDRFSARQFPNYSSELNVNALLLGDSALYLCASSLMGQGVNEQFFGPGTRLTVL.

The chain links TRBV7-9 to TRBJ1-2, with D possibly TRBD1 on 5 matching bases. With 1 base removed from V and 3 bases from J, the gap between germline ends came to 12 bases. This CDR3 comprises 15 residues. CDR1 SEHNR and CDR2 FQNEAQ come from the germline V gene (reference sequence). CDR3: CASSLDAGRHYGYTF. The CDR3 region has the DNA TGTGCCAGCAGCTTAGATGCGGGACGACACTATGGCTACACCTTC.

The chain employs TRBV5-1 and TRBJ2-3; 10 nucleotides match TRBD2. Germline CDR1 and CDR2: SGHRS and YFSETQ. CDR3 length: 16 amino acids. The V and J ends lost 6 bases and 4 bases, in that order; junction bases with no gene match: 11. The CDR3 nucleotides are TGCGCCAGCATCCCCCGGACTAGCGGAGAACCAGATACGCAGTATTTT. Its translation: CASIPRTSGEPDTQYF. The entire variable domain, with the rest obtained from reference TRBV5-1 and TRBJ2-3, is as follows: KAGVTQTPRYLIKTRGQQVTLSCSPISGHRSVSWYQQTPGQGLQFLFEYFSETQRNKGNFPGRFSGRQFSNSRSEMNVSTLELGDSALYLCASIPRTSGEPDTQYFGPGTRLTVL.

V gene TRBV27 combines with J gene TRBJ1-1, with D perhaps TRBD1 (5 bases). Germline CDR1 and CDR2: MNHEY and SMNVEV (reference sequence). CDR3 length equals 14 residues. Trimming stripped 6 bases from V and 5 bases from J, with 16 bases between. The CDR3 reads CASSLAGGGTEAFF. CDR3 DNA sequence: TGTGCCAGCAGCCTTGCGGGGGGTGGGACTGAAGCTTTCTTT.

This clone was counted a single time. V is TRBV7-8 and J is TRBJ2-3; 12 nucleotides line up with TRBD2. The CDR3 is 16 amino acids. V shed 5 bases, J shed 5 bases, and the junction held 8 bases outside the gene matches. The germline gives CDR1 SGHVS, CDR2 FQNEAQ. CDR3 DNA: TGTGCCAGCAGCCCCCGAGCTAGCGGGGGGGGAGATACGCAGTATTTT. Translation: CASSPRASGGGDTQYF.

This sequence joins TRBV27 and TRBJ2-7; D call uncertain. V lost 6 bases, J lost 3 bases, and 9 bases lay in between. The CDR3 loop spans 12 amino acids. The germline gives CDR1 MNHEY, CDR2 SMNVEV (reference sequence). This CDR3 is CASRGSGYEQYF. The CDR3 DNA sequence: TGTGCCAGCAGAGGATCGGGCTACGAGCAGTACTTC.

V usage is TRBV6-5 and J usage is TRBJ2-7; D is uncertain. CDR3 size: 14 residues. V was shortened by 2 bases and J by 3 bases, with 11 bases between the two germline ends. Germline CDR1 MNHEY, CDR2 SVGAGI. CDR3 DNA sequence: TGTGCCAGCAGTTACGGCGGAGCAATCTACGAGCAGTACTTC. Translated: CASSYGGAIYEQYF.

V usage is TRBV5-5 and J usage is TRBJ2-2; a weak D match, TRBD2 (6 bases). The germline V gene has CDR1 SGHKS and CDR2 YYEKEE (reference sequence). V dropped 3 bases and J dropped 6 bases, with 15 bases sitting between them. This CDR3 comprises 15 residues. The CDR3 DNA follows: TGTGCCAGCAGCTGGGAGGTGGGGGTCGCCGGGGAGCTGTTTTTT. This gives the protein CASSWEVGVAGELFF.

The V and J genes are TRBV9 and TRBJ1-4; D gene ambiguous. CDR1 is SGDLS, CDR2 YYNGEE, per germline. The CDR3 runs to 15 residues. V lost 0 bases to trimming and J lost 5 bases, with 11 bases between them. CDR3 sequence reads: CASSVGLTLNEKLFF. CDR3 in DNA: TGTGCCAGCAGCGTAGGGTTAACCCTAAATGAAAAACTGTTTTTT.

The CDR3 spells CASRHLTGQTYNEQFF. In DNA, the CDR3 is TGTGCCAGTAGACACCTTACGGGACAGACCTACAATGAGCAGTTCTTC. The J gene is TRBJ2-1, the V gene TRBV19, with TRBD1 matching over 7 bases. CDR1 is LNHDA, CDR2 SQIVND, per germline (reference sequence). The CDR3 runs to 16 residues. The J segment lost 2 bases and the V segment lost 6 bases, leaving 10 bases of the junction unmatched.

The chain carries TRBV5-8 and TRBJ1-2; weak D call: TRBD1 (6 bases). The V and J ends lost 0 bases and 3 bases respectively, with 12 bases between them. The CDR3 contains 15 residues. Germline values: CDR1 SGHTS, CDR2 YDEGEE. The DNA for the CDR3 is TGTGCCAGCAGCTTGGTACGGCAGGGGTACTATGGCTACACCTTC. It yields the protein CASSLVRQGYYGYTF.

The V gene is TRBV7-9, the J gene TRBJ1-5; 8 bases align to TRBD1. Unmatched junction bases numbered 10, after V lost 2 bases and J lost 7 bases. The CDR3 sequence is 16 residues long. The V gene's germline CDR1 is SEHNR and CDR2 FQNEAQ (reference sequence). CDR3 in DNA: TGTGCCAGCAGCTTAAGAATCGGACAGGGTGAGCAGCCCCAGCATTTT. Amino acid sequence: CASSLRIGQGEQPQHF.

This chain joins TRBV2 and TRBJ1-2, with D perhaps matching TRBD1 (5 bases). Germline CDR1 and CDR2: SNHLY and FYNNEI. There are 12 residues in the CDR3. Deletions cut 8 bases from V and 0 bases from J, with 7 bases between. This CDR3 is CASGQANYGYTF. The DNA of the CDR3 is TGTGCCAGCGGACAAGCTAACTATGGCTACACCTTC.

This chain connects TRBV11-3 to TRBJ2-5; the match to TRBD2 covers 7 bases. Germline trimming cut 2 bases from V and 2 bases from J; bases unmatched to any gene: 5. Germline V gene sequence: CDR1 SGHNT, CDR2 YENEEA. The length of the CDR3 is 15 residues. The CDR3 loop is CASSLRGDSQETQYF. The CDR3 nucleotides read TGTGCCAGCAGCTTACGGGGGGACTCTCAAGAGACCCAGTACTTC.

The genes are TRBV5-6 and TRBJ1-2; D is ambiguous. The CDR3 loop spans 14 amino acids. Germline values: CDR1 SGHDT, CDR2 YYEEEE. V was shortened by 0 bases and J by 4 bases, with 10 bases between the two germline ends. CDR3 DNA: TGTGCCAGCAGCTTGGGTGACTTTTCCTATGGCTACACCTTC. Translated: CASSLGDFSYGYTF.

The chain is built from TRBV5-6 and TRBJ2-1, with TRBD2 matching over 7 bases. Germline CDR1 and CDR2: SGHDT and YYEEEE. V was pared by 2 bases and J by 4 bases, with 3 bases of the junction left unmatched. The CDR3 extends over 14 amino acids. In DNA form, the CDR3 reads TGTGCCAGCAGCTTCGGGACTACTTACAATGAGCAGTTCTTC. The encoded protein is CASSFGTTYNEQFF.

The chain recombines TRBV29-1 with TRBJ2-1; TRBD1 matches 8 bases. The CDR3 has 15 residues. Losses at the gene ends were 0 bases for V and 4 bases for J; bases not matched to a gene: 5. The germline V gene encodes CDR1 SQVTM and CDR2 ANQGSEA. Here the CDR3 DNA reads TGCAGCGTTGAAGAAGCGGACAGGGCTTACAATGAGCAGTTCTTC. This sequence encodes CSVEEADRAYNEQFF.

This rearrangement joins TRBV9 to TRBJ2-3; 7 nucleotides match TRBD2. Germline values: CDR1 SGDLS, CDR2 YYNGEE. Trimming at V came to 0 bases and at J to 0 bases, leaving 4 bases not matched to a gene. There are 16 residues in the CDR3. CDR3 residues: CASSVEDSGSTDTQYF. The CDR3 DNA reads TGTGCCAGCAGCGTAGAGGATAGCGGGAGCACAGATACGCAGTATTTT.

This CDR3 is CASSALASGPQETQYF. CDR3 DNA sequence: TGTGCCAGCAGCGCCCTAGCTAGCGGACCCCAAGAGACCCAGTACTTC. The J gene is TRBJ2-5, the V gene TRBV9, with 7 nucleotides matching TRBD2. Per the germline V gene, CDR1 is SGDLS and CDR2 is YYNGEE. V trimming: 3 bases; J trimming: 1 base; junction bases outside the gene matches: 9. The CDR3 runs to 16 residues.

This clone was seen only a few times. This rearrangement joins TRBV10-3 to TRBJ2-1; 10 bases are shared with TRBD2. The germline CDR1 and CDR2 sequences are ENHRY and SYGVKD. With V trimmed by 10 bases and J by 3 bases, 9 bases remained unmatched. The CDR3 consists of 15 residues. As DNA, the CDR3 is TGTGCCAGCCTTTTCGGACTAGCGGACTACAATGAGCAGTTCTTC. Protein sequence: CASLFGLADYNEQFF.

This clone was detected a few times. V is TRBV29-1 and J is TRBJ2-2; TRBD2 is a possible D gene (5 bases). The CDR3 is 12 amino acids. Trimming removed 7 bases from V and 5 bases from J, with 11 bases in between. Germline CDR1 SQVTM, CDR2 ANQGSEA. DNA for the CDR3: TGCAGCGCGGATGAGGGTACCGGGGAGCTGTTTTTT. Translated, it gives CSADEGTGELFF.

This clone was recorded only once. The V and J genes are TRBV6-4 and TRBJ2-3; TRBD1 aligns across 8 bases. CDR3 length: 16 amino acids. V gave up 4 bases and J gave up 3 bases; unmatched junction bases: 9. The germline gives CDR1 MRHNA, CDR2 SNTAGT. CDR3: CASSGGTGGETDTQYF. As DNA, the CDR3 is TGTGCCAGCAGTGGGGGAACAGGGGGAGAGACAGATACGCAGTATTTT.

The chain has TRBV5-6 and TRBJ2-7; D is unresolved. V lost 1 base, J lost 2 bases, and 10 bases lay in between. The CDR3 runs to 14 residues. Germline loops: CDR1 SGHDT, CDR2 YYEEEE. CDR3 coding DNA: TGTGCCAGCAGCTTGATAATTCCCGCCTACGAGCAGTACTTC. Translated: CASSLIIPAYEQYF.

V gene TRBV7-9 combines with J gene TRBJ1-4, with a weak D call TRBD1 (6 bases). CDR1 is SEHNR, CDR2 FQNEAQ, per germline (reference sequence). The CDR3 sequence is 14 residues long. Trimming took off 5 bases at V and 8 bases at J, with 15 bases between the two ends. CDR3: CASSGTGKGEKLFF. In nucleotides, the CDR3 is TGTGCCAGCAGCGGCACAGGGAAGGGCGAAAAACTGTTTTTT.

This clone has a handful of counts. CDR3 nucleotides: TGTGCCAGCAGTGGTGCGGGGGCCTTCTACTACGAGCAGTACTTC. This gives the protein CASSGAGAFYYEQYF. The chain is built from TRBV21-1 and TRBJ2-7; the tabulated D call, TRBD2, remains unverified against the DNA. TRBV21-1 is a recognized pseudogene. This CDR3 is 15 amino acids long.

V and J are TRBV11-2 and TRBJ1-4; 7 bases align to TRBD1. Germline CDR1 is SGHAT and CDR2 is FQNNGV. V dropped 7 bases and J dropped 1; count of bases not matched to a gene: 3. The CDR3 length is 14 residues. CDR3 sequence reads: CASTQGGTNEKLFF. Here the CDR3 DNA reads TGTGCCAGCACCCAGGGGGGAACTAATGAAAAACTGTTTTTT.

Only a few counts were recorded for this clone. V is TRBV6-1 and J is TRBJ2-7, with 8 positions matching TRBD1. The CDR3 consists of 15 residues. Germline CDR1 is MNHNS and CDR2 is SASEGT. The CDR3: CTISFGTGATYEQYF. The CDR3 DNA reads TGTACCATCAGTTTCGGGACAGGCGCCACCTACGAGCAGTACTTC.

The chain has TRBV7-6 and TRBJ2-7; TRBD2 matches at 11 bases. The trim removed 5 bases at V and 3 bases at J, leaving 3 bases unmatched. CDR3 length: 14 residues. From germline, CDR1 is SGHVS and CDR2 FNYEAQ. The CDR3: CASSPGTSGYEQYF. CDR3 nucleotides: TGTGCCAGCAGCCCAGGGACTAGCGGCTACGAGCAGTACTTC.

The chain is built from TRBV11-2 and TRBJ2-7; the D is unclear. The CDR3 loop spans 15 amino acids. V was pared by 1 base and J by 2 bases, with 12 bases between. Germline V CDR1 and CDR2: SGHAT, FQNNGV. The CDR3 sequence: CASSLGVGAPYEQYF. CDR3 nucleotide sequence: TGTGCCAGCAGCTTAGGCGTAGGAGCTCCCTACGAGCAGTACTTC.

This clone has a handful of counts. The chain couples TRBV11-3 to TRBJ1-6; TRBD1 agrees at 11 bases. Per germline, CDR1 SGHNT and CDR2 YENEEA. This CDR3 has 15 amino acids. V was clipped by 4 bases and J by 9 bases; unmatched bases: 5. This CDR3 is CASSYTGTGGSPLHF. DNA for the CDR3: TGTGCCAGCAGCTACACCGGGACAGGGGGTTCACCCCTCCACTTT.

This sequence joins TRBV7-9 and TRBJ2-3; TRBD2 aligns across 11 bases. This CDR3 is built from 16 residues. The germline V gene has CDR1 SEHNR and CDR2 FQNEAQ (reference sequence). Trimming took 4 bases from V and 2 from J; bases not matched to a gene: 5. The CDR3 DNA follows: TGTGCCAGCAGCTCCGGGACTAGCGGATCCACAGATACGCAGTATTTT. It is translated as CASSSGTSGSTDTQYF.